These 27 T cell receptor beta chains were sequenced from one sample in a study of OX40 agonist ivuxolimab in advanced cancers. Clones were sequenced by immunoSEQ multiplex PCR, and TCRdb holds only the in-frame ones, with some missing. Of fewer than 110,000 clones in the sample, 91% were seen once. Sequenced material: CD4+ or CD8+ T cells sorted from blood, taken in a trial of the OX40 agonist ivuxolimab. Receptors originate from an adult with an advanced solid tumor such as melanoma, head and neck, liver or kidney cancer.

This chain uses TRBV6-5 with TRBJ1-4; the D gene is possibly TRBD1 (5 bases). Per the germline V gene, CDR1 is MNHEY and CDR2 is SVGAGI. The V and J ends lost 3 bases and 8 bases respectively, with 13 bases between them. This CDR3 has 14 residues. CDR3 DNA: TGTGCCAGCAGTTATGGGACCTTGGGAGAAAAACTGTTTTTT. Translation: CASSYGTLGEKLFF.

This chain joins TRBV29-1 and TRBJ1-5; the match to TRBD1 covers 10 bases. The V segment lost 4 bases and the J segment 6 bases; nucleotides outside the gene matches: 3. CDR3 length: 13 residues. Germline CDR1 reads SQVTM; CDR2 reads ANQGSEA. CDR3: CSVGQGAAQPQHF. In DNA form, the CDR3 reads TGCAGCGTTGGACAGGGGGCAGCTCAGCCCCAGCATTTT.

The rearrangement joins TRBV2 to TRBJ1-2, with D possibly matching TRBD1 (5 bases). V lost 7 bases to trimming and J lost 6 bases, with 18 bases between them. Germline lookup yields CDR1 SNHLY and CDR2 FYNNEI. This CDR3 comprises 14 residues. The CDR3 loop reads CASTEQGPTNGYTF. The CDR3 bases are TGTGCCAGCACCGAGCAGGGACCAACTAATGGCTACACCTTC.

This chain links TRBV20-1 with TRBJ1-1; D uncertain. Germline V gene sequence: CDR1 DFQATT, CDR2 SNEGSKA (reference sequence). This CDR3 spans 11 amino acids. Trimming removed 6 bases from V and 0 bases from J, with 5 bases in between. CDR3 nucleotides: TGCAGTGCCAGCCTGAACACTGAAGCTTTCTTT. As protein: CSASLNTEAFF.

CDR3 protein: CASSLLGEETQYF. CDR3 bases: TGCGCCAGCAGCCTCCTCGGGGAAGAGACCCAGTACTTC. The rearrangement joins TRBV4-1 to TRBJ2-5; tentatively, D is TRBD2 (5 bases). With 4 bases removed from V and 3 bases from J, the gap between germline ends came to 9 bases. This CDR3 has 13 amino acids. CDR1 and CDR2 from the germline V gene are MGHRA and YSYEKL.

CDR3 sequence: CASSQDTPGAEAFF. For the CDR3, the DNA is TGTGCCAGCAGCCAAGATACCCCTGGGGCTGAAGCTTTCTTT. This sequence joins TRBV4-2 and TRBJ1-1; D not resolved. V was cut by 0 bases and J by 6 bases, with 11 bases left in between. Germline CDR1 and CDR2: LGHNA and YNFKEQ. This CDR3 has 14 residues.

This sequence joins TRBV5-1 and TRBJ2-5; TRBD1 matches at 9 bases. TRBJ2-7 explains the end of the DNA better; the J call may be wrong. This CDR3 spans 15 amino acids. CDR1 and CDR2 (germline): SGHRS, YFSETQ. The CDR3 DNA is TGCGCCAGCAGCTTGGTGGACAGGGGCTCCTACGAGCAGTACTTC. Translation gives CASSLVDRGSYEQYF.

The chain carries TRBV12-5 and TRBJ1-1; the match to TRBD1 covers 7 bases. V shed 6 bases and J 5 bases; nucleotides not matched to a gene: 6. This CDR3 is built from 13 residues. CDR1 is LGHNT, CDR2 FRNRAP, per germline. The CDR3 loop is CASGRDRVTEAFF. In DNA, the CDR3 is TGTGCTAGTGGACGCGACAGGGTTACTGAAGCTTTCTTT. Complete variable domain (other parts from reference TRBV12-5 and TRBJ1-1): DARVTQTPRHKVTEMGQEVTMRCQPILGHNTVFWYRQTMMQGLELLAYFRNRAPLDDSGMPKDRFSAEMPDATLATLKIQPSEPRDSAVYFCASGRDRVTEAFFGQGTRLTVV.

The chain combines TRBV7-3 with TRBJ2-2; D perhaps matches TRBD2 (7 bases). Germline V gives CDR1 SGHTA, CDR2 FQGTGA. The CDR3 is made up of 16 amino acids. V shed 5 bases and J shed 1 base, with 14 bases lying between them. The CDR3 DNA reads as TGTGCCAGCAGCCTCCGGGGGGCGGGGAACACCGGGGAGCTGTTTTTT. It translates to CASSLRGAGNTGELFF.

The chain links TRBV7-2 to TRBJ2-5; D uncertain. Per the germline V gene, CDR1 is SGHTA and CDR2 is FQGNSA. The CDR3 totals 15 residues. The V and J ends lost 2 bases and 5 bases respectively, with 15 bases between them. The CDR3 DNA follows: TGTGCCAGCAGCTTAACCGGAAAGGAAGGGGAGACCCAGTACTTC. This gives the protein CASSLTGKEGETQYF.

In the case of this clone: Other DNA sequences in this sample translate to the same CDR3. The genes are TRBV5-1 and TRBJ2-5, with D perhaps TRBD1 (5 bases). Trimming stripped 1 base from V and 5 bases from J, with 9 bases between. Germline-derived CDR1 and CDR2 are SGHRS and YFSETQ. This CDR3 comprises 13 residues. CDR3 loop: CASSLQGSETQYF. Here the CDR3 DNA reads TGCGCCAGCAGCTTGCAGGGTTCGGAGACCCAGTACTTC.

The chain uses TRBV28 and TRBJ2-2; no clear D gene. Per the germline V gene, CDR1 is MDHEN and CDR2 is SYDVKM. The CDR3 length is 13 residues. V was clipped by 2 bases and J by 1 base, with 2 bases between them. The CDR3 nucleotides read TGTGCCAGCAGTTTACAGAACACCGGGGAGCTGTTTTTT. It yields the protein CASSLQNTGELFF.

CDR3 loop: CASGREGGGAYEQYF. In DNA form, the CDR3 reads TGTGCTAGTGGTAGGGAGGGAGGTGGGGCCTACGAGCAGTACTTC. The chain recombines TRBV12-5 with TRBJ2-7; 7 bases fit TRBD2. The CDR3 has 15 amino acids. V lost 5 bases, J lost 2 bases, and 9 bases stayed unmatched. In germline, CDR1 is LGHNT, CDR2 FRNRAP.

CDR3 in DNA: TGCAGCGGTTCGACCTGGATGTGGGCTGAAGCTTTCTTT. Amino acid sequence: CSGSTWMWAEAFF. This chain connects TRBV29-1 to TRBJ1-1; no definite D call. Trimming removed 7 bases at V and 6 bases at J, with 18 bases between. Germline CDR1 SQVTM, CDR2 ANQGSEA. This CDR3 contains 13 residues.

The chain carries TRBV2 and TRBJ2-1, with D unresolved. The CDR3 spans 14 residues. Germline V gene sequence: CDR1 SNHLY, CDR2 FYNNEI. V lost 6 bases, J lost 5 bases, and 14 bases lay in between. CDR3 loop: CASRLLGFNNEQFF. CDR3 bases: TGTGCCAGCAGGCTCTTGGGGTTTAACAATGAGCAGTTCTTC.

The CDR3 is CASSLFLGVYEQYF. The CDR3 DNA reads as TGTGCCAGCAGCTTATTTCTTGGGGTCTACGAGCAGTACTTC. The chain uses TRBV11-3 and TRBJ2-7; D not certain. With 2 bases removed from V and 3 bases from J, the gap between germline ends came to 11 bases. The CDR3 runs 14 residues. Germline V gene data show CDR1 as SGHNT and CDR2 as YENEEA.

The chain links TRBV7-8 to TRBJ2-1; possibly TRBD1 for D (6 bases). Germline CDR1 SGHVS, CDR2 FQNEAQ. The CDR3 sequence is 13 residues long. Trimming took off 3 bases at V and 8 bases at J, with 11 bases between the two ends. CDR3 DNA: TGTGCCAGCAGCTTTTCAGGGGTGGATGAGCAGTTCTTC. Translated: CASSFSGVDEQFF.

The table lists this clone with a few counts. The J gene is TRBJ2-7, the V gene TRBV2; D is tentatively TRBD1 or TRBD2 (5 bases each). The germline gives CDR1 SNHLY, CDR2 FYNNEI. CDR3 length: 14 residues. The V end lost 4 bases, the J end lost 6 bases, and 16 bases lay between the germline ends. DNA of the CDR3: TGTGCCAGCAGTGGGGGCCAGGGAGAAGCCGAGCAGTACTTC. This encodes CASSGGQGEAEQYF.

This chain uses TRBV28 with TRBJ2-6; D gene ambiguous. V gave up 1 base and J gave up 4 bases, with 5 bases separating them. This CDR3 spans 14 amino acids. Germline assignment: CDR1 MDHEN and CDR2 SYDVKM. CDR3 residues: CASSLLAGANVLTF. CDR3 in DNA: TGTGCCAGCAGTTTATTGGCCGGGGCCAACGTCCTGACTTTC.

The chain uses TRBV5-1 and TRBJ2-1, with 7 bases matching TRBD2. The CDR3 has 15 residues. V gave up 6 bases and J gave up 0 bases; unmatched junction bases: 6. CDR1 SGHRS and CDR2 YFSETQ come from the germline V gene. As DNA, the CDR3 is TGCGCCAGCACCCCTGGGGGGGTCTCCTACAATGAGCAGTTCTTC. It encodes CASTPGGVSYNEQFF.

This clone was counted a single time. The V and J genes are TRBV19 and TRBJ2-7; 7 nucleotides agree with TRBD2. This CDR3 has 14 residues. Germline V lookup: CDR1 LNHDA, CDR2 SQIVND (reference sequence). V gave up 5 bases and J gave up 5 bases; unmatched junction bases: 9. CDR3 sequence (DNA): TGTGCCAGTAGTCCGATGGGGGAGGGCCACGAGCAGTACTTC. Residues: CASSPMGEGHEQYF. The full variable domain, its missing parts supplied by reference TRBV19 and TRBJ2-7, is DGGITQSPKYLFRKEGQNVTLSCEQNLNHDAMYWYRQDPGQGLRLIYYSQIVNDFQKGDIAEGYSVSREKKESFPLTVTSAQKNPTAFYLCASSPMGEGHEQYFGPGTRLTVT.

The genes are TRBV6-1 and TRBJ1-1; no firm D call. The CDR3 has 14 amino acids. Germline CDR1 and CDR2: MNHNS and SASEGT. V was trimmed by 3 bases and J by 4 bases, leaving 12 bases between them. The CDR3 sequence: CASSDPGAVTEAFF. Written as DNA, the CDR3 is TGTGCCAGCAGTGACCCAGGCGCCGTCACTGAAGCTTTCTTT.

In nucleotides, the CDR3 is TGTGCCAGCAGTCCGGGGGGAGAGTGGGCTGAAGCTTTCTTT. Residues: CASSPGGEWAEAFF. The rearrangement joins TRBV28 to TRBJ1-1; D perhaps matches TRBD1 (5 bases). Germline assignment: CDR1 MDHEN and CDR2 SYDVKM. Between the trimmed V and J ends, which lost 5 bases and 6 bases, there was a span of 16 bases. CDR3 size: 14 residues.

Notes on this clone: A junction boundary mismatches the germline segment, possibly from a read error. The V gene is TRBV13, the J gene TRBJ2-7; perhaps TRBD2 as D (5 bases). CDR1 and CDR2 (germline): PRHDT, FYEKMQ (reference sequence). CDR3 length: 13 amino acids. CDR3 loop: CASSGLPLYEQCF. The CDR3 region has the DNA TGTGCCAGCAGCGGACTCCCACTTTACGAGCAGTGCTTC. The full variable domain, in which reference TRBV13 and TRBJ2-7 provide the parts outside the CDR3, is AAGVIQSPRHLIKEKRETATLKCYPIPRHDTVYWYQQGPGQDPQFLISFYEKMQSDKGSIPDRFSAQQFSDYHSELNMSSLELGDSALYFCASSGLPLYEQCFGPGTRLTVT.

In its sample, this clone was seen once. The chain joins TRBV6-5 to TRBJ1-5; D remains unclear. Trimming pared 2 bases from V and 7 bases from J, leaving 15 bases between. The germline V gene encodes CDR1 MNHEY and CDR2 SVGAGI. CDR3 length equals 15 residues. Here the CDR3 reads CASSYVADGRQPQHF. CDR3 nucleotide sequence: TGTGCCAGCAGTTACGTGGCCGATGGGAGGCAGCCCCAGCATTTT.

The CDR3 sequence: CASSARVVGELFF. The CDR3 bases are TGTGCCAGCAGCGCCAGGGTAGTCGGGGAGCTGTTTTTT. The chain carries TRBV9 and TRBJ2-2; tentatively, D is TRBD1 (5 bases). CDR1 SGDLS and CDR2 YYNGEE come from the germline V gene. V was trimmed by 3 bases and J by 7 bases, leaving 10 bases between them. The CDR3 has 13 amino acids. The full variable domain, with the rest looked up from reference TRBV9 and TRBJ2-2, is DSGVTQTPKHLITATGQRVTLRCSPRSGDLSVYWYQQSLDQGLQFLIQYYNGEERAKGNILERFSAQQFPDLHSELNLSSLELGDSALYFCASSARVVGELFFGEGSRLTVL.

In this sample, this clone turned up a few times. The chain is built from TRBV2 and TRBJ1-5; D ambiguous. The CDR3 length is 14 residues. Trimming shortened V by 4 bases and J by 5 bases, and 12 bases separated the two germline ends. The germline gives CDR1 SNHLY, CDR2 FYNNEI. CDR3 bases: TGTGCCAGCAGTGTAACAGCGACCTATCAGCCCCAGCATTTT. Translating it yields CASSVTATYQPQHF.